This T cell receptor beta chain was identified during a study of cytomegalovirus exposure and HLA in healthy donors. A word on this clone: Its antigen is unknown.

Regarding the study as a whole: As was reported, the classifier diagnosed cytomegalovirus status with high specificity and sensitivity.

The PCR contained 60 Vbeta and 13 Jbeta primers. Sequencing was performed with immunoSEQ multiplex PCR; in TCRdb, only in-frame clones are kept and a portion is missing. This repertoire comprises about 120,000 clones; its ten largest clones make up approximately 3.7%. Germline CDR1 reads SGHVS; CDR2 reads FQNEAQ. This CDR3 is 17 amino acids long. The sequencing input was PBMCs. The clonotype originates from a man aged 30 to 45 in good health and CMV-seronegative. This chain uses TRBV7-8 with TRBJ2-5, with a weak D call TRBD1 (6 bases). The J call is in doubt because the DNA end fits TRBJ2-7 better. The DNA of the CDR3 is TGTGCCAGCAGCTTAGCCCCTGACAGGACCTACCAGGACGAGCAGTACTTC. Encoded protein: CASSLAPDRTYQDEQYF.